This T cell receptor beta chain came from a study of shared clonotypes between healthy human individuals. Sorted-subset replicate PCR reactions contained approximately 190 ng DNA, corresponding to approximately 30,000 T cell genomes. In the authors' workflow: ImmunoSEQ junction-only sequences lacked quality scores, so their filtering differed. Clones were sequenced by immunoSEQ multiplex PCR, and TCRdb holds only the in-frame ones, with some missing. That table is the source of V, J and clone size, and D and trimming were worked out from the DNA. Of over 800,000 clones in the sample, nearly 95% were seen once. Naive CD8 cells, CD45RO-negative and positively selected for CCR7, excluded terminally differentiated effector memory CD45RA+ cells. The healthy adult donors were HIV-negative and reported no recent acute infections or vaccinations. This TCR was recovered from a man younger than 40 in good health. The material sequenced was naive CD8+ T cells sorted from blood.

The CDR3 region is CASSFPRLAGATGELFF. The DNA of the CDR3 is TGTGCCAGCAGCTTCCCCCGGCTAGCGGGGGCCACCGGGGAGCTGTTTTTT. The chain combines TRBV7-8 with TRBJ2-2; 10 nucleotides match TRBD2. The CDR3 has 17 residues. CDR1 is SGHVS and CDR2 is FQNEAQ in the germline V gene. V was clipped by 3 bases and J by 4 bases; unmatched bases: 8. The variable domain in full, with the rest retrieved from reference TRBV7-8 and TRBJ2-2, is GAGVSQSPRYKVAKRGQDVALRCDPISGHVSLFWYQQALGQGPEFLTYFQNEAQLDKSGLPSDRFFAERPEGSVSTLKIQRTQQEDSAVYLCASSFPRLAGATGELFFGEGSRLTVL.